This T cell receptor (beta chain) was captured by sequencing in a study of radiotherapy plus CTLA-4 blockade in lung cancer. About the study: Of all patients, more than 15% responded objectively and approximately 29% showed disease control. Study results and limitations: Interferon-beta and early blood T cell clone dynamics reportedly predicted response best. Blood-borne expansion of tumor-derived TCR clones followed radiotherapy plus ipilimumab.

As to this clone: As yet, its antigen is unknown.

The assay was immunoSEQ multiplex PCR, and TCRdb's table has in-frame clones only and misses some. The sample consists of tens of thousands of clones, roughly 71% of them appearing once. Patients in the study, people with chemo-refractory metastatic non-small-cell lung cancer, received focal radiation plus ipilimumab CTLA-4 blockade. Germline trimming cut 7 bases from V and 7 bases from J; bases unmatched to any gene: 9. CDR1 and CDR2 (germline): SNHLY, FYNNEI. The CDR3 has 15 amino acids. The TCR originated in a human donor with non-small cell lung cancer who had stable disease on radiotherapy plus ipilimumab. This specimen consisted of peripheral blood, obtained from a patient treated with radiotherapy plus ipilimumab. V usage is TRBV2 and J usage is TRBJ2-1; TRBD2 matches at 11 bases. The CDR3 DNA reads TGTGCCAGCAAGACTAGCGGGACGATATCGAATGAGCAGTTCTTC. Protein sequence: CASKTSGTISNEQFF.